The source of this TCR beta chain is a study of identical twins. This CDR3 region has 15 residues. V was clipped by 5 bases and J by 6 bases; unmatched bases: 6. The germline CDR1 and CDR2 sequences are MDHEN and SYDVKM. TCRdb called the 5' RACE reads again in MiXCR, with one record for every CDR3 protein. Of a few hundred thousand distinct CDR3 sequences in the sample, 9.5% to 10% were seen once. A further study also used this sample, focusing on yellow fever vaccine responses in identical twins.

Sequencing was done on a sample of PBMCs. This chain links TRBV28 with TRBJ2-3; TRBD1 aligns across 12 bases. The TCR sequence derives from a woman between 18 and 30 years old in good health. CDR3 amino acids: CASSGGDRGRDTQYF. In DNA form, the CDR3 reads TGTGCCAGCAGTGGGGGGGACAGGGGGCGGGATACGCAGTATTTT.